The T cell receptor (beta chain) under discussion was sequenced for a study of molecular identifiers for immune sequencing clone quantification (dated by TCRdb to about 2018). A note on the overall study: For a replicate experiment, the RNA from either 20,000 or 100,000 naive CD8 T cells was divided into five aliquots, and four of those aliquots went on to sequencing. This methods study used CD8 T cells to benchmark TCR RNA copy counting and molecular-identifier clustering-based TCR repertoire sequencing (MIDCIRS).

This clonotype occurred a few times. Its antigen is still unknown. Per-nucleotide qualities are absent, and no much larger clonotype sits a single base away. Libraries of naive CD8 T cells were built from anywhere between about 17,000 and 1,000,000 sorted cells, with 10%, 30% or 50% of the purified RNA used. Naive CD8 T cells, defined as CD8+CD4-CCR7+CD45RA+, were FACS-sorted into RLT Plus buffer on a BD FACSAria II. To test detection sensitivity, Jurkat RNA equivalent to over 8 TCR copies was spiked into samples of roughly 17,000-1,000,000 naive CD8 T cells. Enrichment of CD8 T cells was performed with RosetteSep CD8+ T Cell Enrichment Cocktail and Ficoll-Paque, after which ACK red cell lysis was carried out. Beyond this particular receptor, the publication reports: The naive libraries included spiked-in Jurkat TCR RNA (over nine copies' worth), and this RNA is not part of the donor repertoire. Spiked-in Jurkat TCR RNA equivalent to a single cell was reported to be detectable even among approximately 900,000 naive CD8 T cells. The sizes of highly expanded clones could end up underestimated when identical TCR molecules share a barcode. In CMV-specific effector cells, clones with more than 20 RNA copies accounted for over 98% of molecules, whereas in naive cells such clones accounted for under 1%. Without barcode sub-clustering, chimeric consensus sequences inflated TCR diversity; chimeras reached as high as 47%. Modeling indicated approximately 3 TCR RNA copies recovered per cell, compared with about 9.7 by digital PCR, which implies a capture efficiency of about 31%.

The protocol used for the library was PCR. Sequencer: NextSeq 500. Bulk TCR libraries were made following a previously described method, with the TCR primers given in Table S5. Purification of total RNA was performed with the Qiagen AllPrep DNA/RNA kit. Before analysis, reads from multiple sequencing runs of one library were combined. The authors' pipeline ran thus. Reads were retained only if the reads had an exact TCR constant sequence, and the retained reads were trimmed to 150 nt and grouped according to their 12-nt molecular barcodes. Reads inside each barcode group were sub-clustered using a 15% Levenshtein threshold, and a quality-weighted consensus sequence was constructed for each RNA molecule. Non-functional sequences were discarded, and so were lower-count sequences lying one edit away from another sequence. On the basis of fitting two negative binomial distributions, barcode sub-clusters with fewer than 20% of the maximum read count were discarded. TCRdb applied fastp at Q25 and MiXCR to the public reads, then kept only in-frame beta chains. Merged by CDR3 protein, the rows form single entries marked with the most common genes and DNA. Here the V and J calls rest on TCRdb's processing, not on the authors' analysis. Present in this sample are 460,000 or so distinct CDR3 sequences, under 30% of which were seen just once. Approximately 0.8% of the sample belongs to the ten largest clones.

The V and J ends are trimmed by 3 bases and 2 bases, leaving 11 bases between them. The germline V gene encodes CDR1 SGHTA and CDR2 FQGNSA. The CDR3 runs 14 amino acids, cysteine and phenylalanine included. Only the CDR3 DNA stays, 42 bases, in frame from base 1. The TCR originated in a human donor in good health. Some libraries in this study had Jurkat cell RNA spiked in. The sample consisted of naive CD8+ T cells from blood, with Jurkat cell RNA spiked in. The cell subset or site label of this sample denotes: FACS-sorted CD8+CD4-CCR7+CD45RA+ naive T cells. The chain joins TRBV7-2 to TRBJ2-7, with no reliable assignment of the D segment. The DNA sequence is TGTGCCAGCAGCTTGTGGGCAGGTCCCTACGAGCAGTACTTC. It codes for CASSLWAGPYEQYF.